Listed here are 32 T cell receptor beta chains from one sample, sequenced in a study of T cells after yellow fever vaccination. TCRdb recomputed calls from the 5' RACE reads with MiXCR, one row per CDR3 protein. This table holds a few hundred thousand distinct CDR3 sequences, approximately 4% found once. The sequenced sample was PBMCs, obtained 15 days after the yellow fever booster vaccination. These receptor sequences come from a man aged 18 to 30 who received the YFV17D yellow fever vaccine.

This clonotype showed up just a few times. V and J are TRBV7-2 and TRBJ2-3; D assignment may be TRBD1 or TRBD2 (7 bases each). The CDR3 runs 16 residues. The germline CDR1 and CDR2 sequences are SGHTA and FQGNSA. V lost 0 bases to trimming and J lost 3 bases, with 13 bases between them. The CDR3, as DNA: TGTGCCAGCAGCTTAGCGCTCAGGGGGGGAACAGATACGCAGTATTTT. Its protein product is CASSLALRGGTDTQYF.

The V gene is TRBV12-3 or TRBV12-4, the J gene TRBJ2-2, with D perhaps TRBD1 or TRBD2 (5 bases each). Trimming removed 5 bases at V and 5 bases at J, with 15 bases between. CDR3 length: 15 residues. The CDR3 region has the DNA TGTGCCAGCAGTCTCGCCGGGACCTCTACCGGGGAGCTGTTTTTT. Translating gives CASSLAGTSTGELFF.

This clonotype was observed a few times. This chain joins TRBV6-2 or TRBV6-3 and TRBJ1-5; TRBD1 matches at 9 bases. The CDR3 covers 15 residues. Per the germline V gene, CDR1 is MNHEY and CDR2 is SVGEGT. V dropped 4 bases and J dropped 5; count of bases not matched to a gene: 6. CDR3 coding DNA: TGTGCCAGCAGTTCGACAGGGGGGGTGGATCAGCCCCAGCATTTT. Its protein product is CASSSTGGVDQPQHF.

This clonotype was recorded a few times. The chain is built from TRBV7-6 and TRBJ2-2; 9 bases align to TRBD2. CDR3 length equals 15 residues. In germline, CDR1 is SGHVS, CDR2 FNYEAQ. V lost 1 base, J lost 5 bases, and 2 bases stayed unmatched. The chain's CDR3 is CASSLEAGGTGELFF. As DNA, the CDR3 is TGTGCCAGCAGCTTAGAAGCGGGGGGTACCGGGGAGCTGTTTTTT.

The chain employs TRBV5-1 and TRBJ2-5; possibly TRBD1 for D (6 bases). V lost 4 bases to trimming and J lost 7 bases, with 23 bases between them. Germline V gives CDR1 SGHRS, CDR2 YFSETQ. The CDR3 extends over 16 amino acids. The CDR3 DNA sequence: TGCGCCAGCAGCCACCGCGGTAGCGCTATCAGGGGGACCCAGTACTTC. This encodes CASSHRGSAIRGTQYF.

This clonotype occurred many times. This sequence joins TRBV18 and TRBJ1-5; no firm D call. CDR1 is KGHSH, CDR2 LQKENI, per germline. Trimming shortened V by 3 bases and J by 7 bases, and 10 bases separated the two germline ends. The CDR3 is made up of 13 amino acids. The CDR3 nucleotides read TGTGCCAGCTCACCGGATGGGGTCCAGCCCCAGCATTTT. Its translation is CASSPDGVQPQHF.

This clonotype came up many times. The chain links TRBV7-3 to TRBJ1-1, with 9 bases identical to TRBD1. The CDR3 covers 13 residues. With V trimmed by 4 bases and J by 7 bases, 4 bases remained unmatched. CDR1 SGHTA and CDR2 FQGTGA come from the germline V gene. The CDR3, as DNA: TGTGCCAGCAGCTCCGGACAGGGGAATGAAGCTTTCTTT. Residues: CASSSGQGNEAFF.

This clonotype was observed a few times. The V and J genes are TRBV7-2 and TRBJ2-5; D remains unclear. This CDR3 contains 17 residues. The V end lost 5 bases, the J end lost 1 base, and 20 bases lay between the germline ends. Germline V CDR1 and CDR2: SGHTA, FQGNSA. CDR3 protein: CASSREVGYSSQETQYF. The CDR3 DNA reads TGTGCCAGCAGCCGCGAGGTGGGGTACTCGAGCCAAGAGACCCAGTACTTC.

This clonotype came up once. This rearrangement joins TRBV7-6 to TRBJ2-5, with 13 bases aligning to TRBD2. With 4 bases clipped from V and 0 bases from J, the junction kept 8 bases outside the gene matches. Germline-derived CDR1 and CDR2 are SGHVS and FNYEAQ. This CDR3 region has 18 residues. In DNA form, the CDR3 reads TGTGCCAGCAGCTCCAGGACTAGCGGGGGAACGTACCAAGAGACCCAGTACTTC. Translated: CASSSRTSGGTYQETQYF.

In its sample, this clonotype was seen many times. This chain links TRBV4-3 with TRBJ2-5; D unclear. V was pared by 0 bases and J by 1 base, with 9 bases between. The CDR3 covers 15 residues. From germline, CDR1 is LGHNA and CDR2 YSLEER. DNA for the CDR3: TGCGCCAGCAGCCAAGATGTGGGCCTCCAAGAGACCCAGTACTTC. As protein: CASSQDVGLQETQYF.

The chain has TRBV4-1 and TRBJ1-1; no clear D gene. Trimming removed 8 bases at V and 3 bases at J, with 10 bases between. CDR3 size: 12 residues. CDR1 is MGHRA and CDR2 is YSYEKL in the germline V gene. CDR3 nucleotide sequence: TGCGCCAGCGGACGACACGACACTGAAGCTTTCTTT. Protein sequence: CASGRHDTEAFF.

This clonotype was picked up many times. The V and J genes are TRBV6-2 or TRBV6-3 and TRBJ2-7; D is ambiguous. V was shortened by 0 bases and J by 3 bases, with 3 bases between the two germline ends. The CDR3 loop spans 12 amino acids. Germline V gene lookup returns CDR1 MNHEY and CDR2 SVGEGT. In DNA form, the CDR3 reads TGTGCCAGCAGTTACTCTAACTACGAGCAGTACTTC. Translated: CASSYSNYEQYF.

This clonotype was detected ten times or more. The CDR3, as DNA: TGCAGTGCTGCAACACCAGGGGGCGAGCAGTACGTC. Its translation is CSAATPGGEQYV. V gene TRBV20-1 combines with J gene TRBJ2-7; the match to TRBD1 covers 7 bases. Unmatched junction bases numbered 7, after V lost 5 bases and J lost 6 bases. Germline CDR1 and CDR2: DFQATT and SNEGSKA (reference sequence). The CDR3 runs 12 residues.

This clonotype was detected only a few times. CDR3 in DNA: TGTGCCAGCAGCCAAGGGACTGGTGAGACCCAGTACTTC. Residues: CASSQGTGETQYF. V gene TRBV14 combines with J gene TRBJ2-5; TRBD2 is a possible D gene (5 bases). This CDR3 has 13 amino acids. Germline V gene lookup returns CDR1 SGHDN and CDR2 FVKESK. V dropped 1 base and J dropped 5 bases, with 8 bases sitting between them.

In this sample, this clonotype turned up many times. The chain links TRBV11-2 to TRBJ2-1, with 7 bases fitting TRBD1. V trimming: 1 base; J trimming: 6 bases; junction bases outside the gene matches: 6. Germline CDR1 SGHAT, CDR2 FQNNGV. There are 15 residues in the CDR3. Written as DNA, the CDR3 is TGTGCCAGCAGCTTAGGGTGGACAGGTATCAATGAGCAGTTCTTC. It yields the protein CASSLGWTGINEQFF.

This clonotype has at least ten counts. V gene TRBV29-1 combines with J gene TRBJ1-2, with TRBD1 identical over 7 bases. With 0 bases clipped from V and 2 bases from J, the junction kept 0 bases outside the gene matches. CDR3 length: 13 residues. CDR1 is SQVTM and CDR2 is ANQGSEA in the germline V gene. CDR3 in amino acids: CSVEDRGNYGYTF. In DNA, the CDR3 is TGCAGCGTTGAAGACAGGGGGAACTATGGCTACACCTTC.

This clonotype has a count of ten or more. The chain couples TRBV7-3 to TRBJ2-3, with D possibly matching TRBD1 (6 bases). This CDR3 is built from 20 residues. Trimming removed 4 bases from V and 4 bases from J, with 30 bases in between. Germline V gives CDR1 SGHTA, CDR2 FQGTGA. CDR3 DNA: TGTGCCAGCAGCTCCCGGTTCCGAACACAAGACAGGATTGGCGCAGATACGCAGTATTTT. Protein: CASSSRFRTQDRIGADTQYF.

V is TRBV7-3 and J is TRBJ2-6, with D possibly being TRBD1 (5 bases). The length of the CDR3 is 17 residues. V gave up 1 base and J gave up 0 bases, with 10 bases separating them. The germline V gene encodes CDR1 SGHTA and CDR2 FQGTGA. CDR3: CASSLMGQGSGANVLTF. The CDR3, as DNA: TGTGCCAGCAGCTTAATGGGGCAGGGCTCTGGGGCCAACGTCCTGACTTTC.

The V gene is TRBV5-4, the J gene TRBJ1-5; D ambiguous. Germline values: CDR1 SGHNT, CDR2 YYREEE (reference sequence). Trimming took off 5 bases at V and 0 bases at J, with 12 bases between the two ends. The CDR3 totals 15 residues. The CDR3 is CASSFGPFSNQPQHF. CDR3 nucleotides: TGTGCCAGCAGTTTTGGACCGTTTAGCAATCAGCCCCAGCATTTT.

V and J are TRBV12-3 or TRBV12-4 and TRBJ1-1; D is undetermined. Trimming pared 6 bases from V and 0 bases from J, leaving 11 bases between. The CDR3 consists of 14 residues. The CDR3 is CASRHYQVNTEAFF. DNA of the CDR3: TGTGCCAGCAGACATTACCAGGTGAACACTGAAGCTTTCTTT.

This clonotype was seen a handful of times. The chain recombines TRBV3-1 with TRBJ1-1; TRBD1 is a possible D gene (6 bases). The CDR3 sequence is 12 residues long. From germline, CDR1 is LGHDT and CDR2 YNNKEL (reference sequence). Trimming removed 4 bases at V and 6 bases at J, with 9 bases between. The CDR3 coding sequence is TGTGCCAGCAGCCCAGGGGCGGCTGAAGCTTTCTTT. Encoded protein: CASSPGAAEAFF.

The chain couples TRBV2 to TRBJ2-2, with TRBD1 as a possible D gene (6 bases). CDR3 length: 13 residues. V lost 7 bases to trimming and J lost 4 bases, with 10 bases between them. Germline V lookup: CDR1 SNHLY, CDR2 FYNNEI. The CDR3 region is CASKVRGTGELFF. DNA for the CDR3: TGTGCCAGCAAGGTCAGGGGCACCGGGGAGCTGTTTTTT.

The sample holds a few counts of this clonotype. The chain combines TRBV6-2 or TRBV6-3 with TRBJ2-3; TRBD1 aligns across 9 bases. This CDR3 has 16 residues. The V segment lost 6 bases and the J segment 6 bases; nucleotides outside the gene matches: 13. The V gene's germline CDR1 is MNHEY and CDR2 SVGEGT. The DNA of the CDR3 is TGTGCCAGCAGCTCGGTGGGACAGGGTTCATTGGATACGCAGTATTTT. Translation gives CASSSVGQGSLDTQYF.

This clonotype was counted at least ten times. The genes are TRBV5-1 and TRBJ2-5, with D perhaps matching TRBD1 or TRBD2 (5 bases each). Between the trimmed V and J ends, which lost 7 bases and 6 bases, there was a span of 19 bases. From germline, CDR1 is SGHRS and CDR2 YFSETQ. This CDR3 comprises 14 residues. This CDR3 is CASLEGPTLKTQYF. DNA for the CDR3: TGCGCCAGCTTAGAGGGGCCAACCTTGAAGACCCAGTACTTC.

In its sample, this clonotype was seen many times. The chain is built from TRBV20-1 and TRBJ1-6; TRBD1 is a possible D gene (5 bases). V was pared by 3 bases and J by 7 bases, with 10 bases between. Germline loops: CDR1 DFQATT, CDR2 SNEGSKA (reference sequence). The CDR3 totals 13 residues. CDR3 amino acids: CSASRERNSPLHF. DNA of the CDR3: TGCAGTGCTAGCAGGGAACGAAATTCACCCCTCCACTTT.

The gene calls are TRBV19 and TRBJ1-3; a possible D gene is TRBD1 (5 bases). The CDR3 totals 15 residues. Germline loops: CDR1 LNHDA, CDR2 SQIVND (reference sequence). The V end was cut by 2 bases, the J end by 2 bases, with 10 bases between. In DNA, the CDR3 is TGTGCCAGTAGTATATCTGTGGGACCTGGAAACACCATATATTTT. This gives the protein CASSISVGPGNTIYF.

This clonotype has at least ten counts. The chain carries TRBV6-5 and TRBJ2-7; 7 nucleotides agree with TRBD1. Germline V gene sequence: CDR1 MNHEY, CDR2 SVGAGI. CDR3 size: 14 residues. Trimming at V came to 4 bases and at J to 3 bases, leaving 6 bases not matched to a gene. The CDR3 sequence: CASSSAGTDYEQYV. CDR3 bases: TGTGCCAGCAGTTCAGCCGGGACAGACTACGAGCAGTACGTC.

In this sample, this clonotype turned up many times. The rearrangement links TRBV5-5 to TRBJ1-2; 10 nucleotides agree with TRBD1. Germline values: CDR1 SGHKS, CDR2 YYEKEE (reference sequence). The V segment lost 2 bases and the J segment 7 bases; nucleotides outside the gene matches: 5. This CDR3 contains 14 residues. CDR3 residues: CASSFGTGEGGYTF. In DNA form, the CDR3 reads TGTGCCAGCAGCTTTGGGACAGGGGAGGGTGGCTACACCTTC.

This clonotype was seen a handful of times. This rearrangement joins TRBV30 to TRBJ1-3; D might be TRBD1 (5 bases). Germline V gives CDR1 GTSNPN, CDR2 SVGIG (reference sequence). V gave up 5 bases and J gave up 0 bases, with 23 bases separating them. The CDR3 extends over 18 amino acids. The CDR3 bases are TGTGCCTGGTCCCGAGCTCCCCTGACAGCCGTCTCTGGAAACACCATATATTTT. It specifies CAWSRAPLTAVSGNTIYF.

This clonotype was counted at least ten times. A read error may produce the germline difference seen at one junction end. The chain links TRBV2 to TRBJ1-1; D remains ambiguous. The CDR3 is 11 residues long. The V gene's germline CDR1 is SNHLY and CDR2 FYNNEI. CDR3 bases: TGTGCCAGCAGTGATACTTTAGGAGCCGACTTT. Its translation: CASSDTLGADF.

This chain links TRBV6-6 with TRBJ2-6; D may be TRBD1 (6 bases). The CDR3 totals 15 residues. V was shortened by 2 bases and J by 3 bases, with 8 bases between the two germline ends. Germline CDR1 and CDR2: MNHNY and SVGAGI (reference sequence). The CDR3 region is CASSYGGGGANVLTF. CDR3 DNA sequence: TGTGCCAGCAGTTACGGGGGCGGTGGGGCCAACGTCCTGACTTTC.

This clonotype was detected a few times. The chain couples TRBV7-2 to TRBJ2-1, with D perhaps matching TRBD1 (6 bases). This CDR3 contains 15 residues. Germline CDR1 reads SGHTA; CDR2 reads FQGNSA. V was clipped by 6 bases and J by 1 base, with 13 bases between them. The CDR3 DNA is TGTGCCAGCAGACTGGTAGGGGGATCCTACAATGAGCAGTTCTTC. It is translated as CASRLVGGSYNEQFF. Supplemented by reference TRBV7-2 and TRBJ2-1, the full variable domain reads GAGVSQSPSNKVTEKGKDVELRCDPISGHTALYWYRQSLGQGLEFLIYFQGNSAPDKSGLPSDRFSAERTGGSVSTLTIQRTQQEDSAVYLCASRLVGGSYNEQFFGPGTRLTVL.